This T cell receptor beta chain appears in the sequencing data of a study of blood T cell repertoires in COVID-19. The overall study: Specimens from acute and convalescent COVID-19 originated in the United States, Italy and Spain. PBMCs, B-cell-depleted T cells, or T cells were the source of the cDNA or gDNA that made up the material.

In the authors' methods: Scientists estimated how many nucleated cells there were by amplifying reference gene primers. The method was immunoSEQ multiplex PCR; TCRdb's version includes in-frame clones alone and lacks a portion of them. The DNA was the basis for D and trimming; V, J and clone size are from that table. This sample yields roughly 130,000 clones, of which 80% to 85% are seen a single time; 9.5% to 15% belongs to the top ten. This CDR3 has 16 residues. The ends lost 4 bases at V and 0 bases at J; junction bases unmatched: 4. From germline, CDR1 is LNHDA and CDR2 SQIVND (reference sequence).

Material: peripheral blood. The chain couples TRBV19 to TRBJ2-5, with 11 bases aligning to TRBD1. The sequence derives from a woman in her twenties or thirties who had recovered from COVID-19. The CDR3 region has the DNA TGTGCCAGTAGTACCCGGGACAGGGGGTACCAAGAGACCCAGTACTTC. It yields the protein CASSTRDRGYQETQYF. Drawing the rest from reference TRBV19 and TRBJ2-5, the complete variable domain is DGGITQSPKYLFRKEGQNVTLSCEQNLNHDAMYWYRQDPGQGLRLIYYSQIVNDFQKGDIAEGYSVSREKKESFPLTVTSAQKNPTAFYLCASSTRDRGYQETQYFGPGTRLLVL.